This TCR beta chain was sequenced during a study of blood T cell repertoires in COVID-19. The repertoire was sequenced with immunoSEQ multiplex PCR; TCRdb's copy has only in-frame clones and lacks some. The repertoire includes around 250,000 clones, about 90% of them detected once, and more than 1% sits in the top ten. This CDR3 has 16 residues. J was trimmed by 12 bases and V by 1 base; bases with no gene match: 12. Germline CDR1 reads GTSNPN; CDR2 reads SVGIG (reference sequence). The V and J genes are TRBV30 and TRBJ1-6; 10 nucleotides match TRBD1. Sequences were obtained from PBMCs or T cells enriched from blood (not recorded which). The receptor was isolated from a human donor in a cohort exposed to, infected with or recovered from COVID-19 (not recorded which). The donor label of this sample is uncertain. DNA for the CDR3: TGTGCCTGGAGTGATCGACAGGGGGCGCGTTCTGTACCCCTCCACTTT. Protein sequence: CAWSDRQGARSVPLHF.